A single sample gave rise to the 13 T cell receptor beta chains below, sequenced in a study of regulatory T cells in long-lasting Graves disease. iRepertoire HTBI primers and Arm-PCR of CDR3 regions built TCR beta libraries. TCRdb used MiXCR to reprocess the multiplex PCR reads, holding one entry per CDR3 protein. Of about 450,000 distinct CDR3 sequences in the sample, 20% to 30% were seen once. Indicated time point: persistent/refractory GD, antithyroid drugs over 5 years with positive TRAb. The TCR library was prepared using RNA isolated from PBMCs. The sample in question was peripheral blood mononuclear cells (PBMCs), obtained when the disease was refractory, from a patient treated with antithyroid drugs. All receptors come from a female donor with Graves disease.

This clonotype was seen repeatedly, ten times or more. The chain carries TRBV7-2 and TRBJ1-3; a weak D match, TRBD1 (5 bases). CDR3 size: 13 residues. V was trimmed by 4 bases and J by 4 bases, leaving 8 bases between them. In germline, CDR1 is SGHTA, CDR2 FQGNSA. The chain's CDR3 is CASSYGTGNTIYF. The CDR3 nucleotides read TGTGCCAGCAGCTATGGGACGGGAAACACCATATATTTT.

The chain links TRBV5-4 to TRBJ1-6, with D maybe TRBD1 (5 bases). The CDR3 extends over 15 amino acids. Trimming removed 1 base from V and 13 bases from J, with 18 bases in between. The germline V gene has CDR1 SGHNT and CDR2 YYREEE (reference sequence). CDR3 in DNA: TGTGCCAGCAGCTTGCGGAGGGACGGCGTGGCTCCCCTCCACTTT. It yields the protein CASSLRRDGVAPLHF.

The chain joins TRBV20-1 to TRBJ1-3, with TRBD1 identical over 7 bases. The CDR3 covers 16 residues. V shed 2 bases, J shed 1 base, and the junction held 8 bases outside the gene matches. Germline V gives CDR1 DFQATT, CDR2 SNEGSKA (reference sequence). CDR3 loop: CSARSSTGSSGNTIYF. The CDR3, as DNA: TGCAGTGCTAGATCGTCGACAGGGAGTTCTGGAAACACCATATATTTT.

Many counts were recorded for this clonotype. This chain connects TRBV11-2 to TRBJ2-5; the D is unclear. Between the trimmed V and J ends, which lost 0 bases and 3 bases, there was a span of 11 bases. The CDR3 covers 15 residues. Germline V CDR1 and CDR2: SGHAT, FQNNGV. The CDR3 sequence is CASSLDWGLEETQYF. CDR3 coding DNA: TGTGCCAGCAGCTTAGATTGGGGTTTGGAAGAGACCCAGTACTTC. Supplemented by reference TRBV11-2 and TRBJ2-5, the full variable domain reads EAGVAQSPRYKIIEKRQSVAFWCNPISGHATLYWYQQILGQGPKLLIQFQNNGVVDDSQLPKDRFSAERLKGVDSTLKIQPAKLEDSAVYLCASSLDWGLEETQYFGPGTRLLVL.

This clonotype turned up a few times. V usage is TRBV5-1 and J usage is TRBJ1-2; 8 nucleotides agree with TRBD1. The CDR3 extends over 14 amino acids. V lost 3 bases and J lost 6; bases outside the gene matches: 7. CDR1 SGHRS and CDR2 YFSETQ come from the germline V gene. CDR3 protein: CASSSYPGGDGYTF. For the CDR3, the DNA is TGCGCCAGCAGCTCCTATCCAGGGGGCGATGGCTACACCTTC.

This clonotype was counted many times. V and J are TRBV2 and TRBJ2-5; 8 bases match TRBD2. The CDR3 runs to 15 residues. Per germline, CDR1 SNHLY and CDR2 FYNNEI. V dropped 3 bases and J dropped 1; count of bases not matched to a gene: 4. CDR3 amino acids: CASSDLTSGQETQYF. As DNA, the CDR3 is TGTGCCAGCAGTGATTTAACTAGCGGCCAAGAGACCCAGTACTTC.

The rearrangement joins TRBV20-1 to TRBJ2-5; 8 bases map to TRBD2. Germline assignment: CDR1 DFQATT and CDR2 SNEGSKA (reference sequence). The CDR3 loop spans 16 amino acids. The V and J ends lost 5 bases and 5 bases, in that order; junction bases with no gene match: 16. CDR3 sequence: CSAASFKAGAVETQYF. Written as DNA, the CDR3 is TGCAGTGCTGCAAGTTTTAAAGCGGGAGCAGTGGAGACCCAGTACTTC.

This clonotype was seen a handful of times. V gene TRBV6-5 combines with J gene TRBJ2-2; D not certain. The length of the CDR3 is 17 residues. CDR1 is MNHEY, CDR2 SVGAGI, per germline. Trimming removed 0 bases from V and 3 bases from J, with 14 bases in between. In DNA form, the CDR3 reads TGTGCCAGCAGTTACTCTGGGCGGAAGGCCGACACCGGGGAGCTGTTTTTT. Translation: CASSYSGRKADTGELFF.

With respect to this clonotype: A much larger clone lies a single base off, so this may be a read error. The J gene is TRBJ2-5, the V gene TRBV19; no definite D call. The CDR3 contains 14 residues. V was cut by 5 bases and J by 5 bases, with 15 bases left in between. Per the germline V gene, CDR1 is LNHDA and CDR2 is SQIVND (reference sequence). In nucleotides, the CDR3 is TGTGCCAGTAGTGTAGGGAACGCCGGGGAGACCCAGTACTTC. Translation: CASSVGNAGETQYF. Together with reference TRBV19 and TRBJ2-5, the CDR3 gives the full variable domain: DGGITQSPKYLFRKEGQNVTLSCEQNLNHDAMYWYRQDPGQGLRLIYYSQIVNDFQKGDIAEGYSVSREKKESFPLTVTSAQKNPTAFYLCASSVGNAGETQYFGPGTRLLVL.

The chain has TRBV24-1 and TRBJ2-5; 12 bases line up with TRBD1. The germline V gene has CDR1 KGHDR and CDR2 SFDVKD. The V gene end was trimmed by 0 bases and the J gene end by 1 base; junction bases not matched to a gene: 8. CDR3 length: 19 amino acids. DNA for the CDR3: TGTGCCACCAGTGATTTGCCGACGTGGGACAGGGGGCTCCAAGAGACCCAGTACTTC. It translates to CATSDLPTWDRGLQETQYF.

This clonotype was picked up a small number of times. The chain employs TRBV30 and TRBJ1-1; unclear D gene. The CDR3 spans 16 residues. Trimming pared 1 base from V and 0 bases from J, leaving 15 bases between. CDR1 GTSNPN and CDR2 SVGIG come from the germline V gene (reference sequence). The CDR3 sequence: CAWSGPSLRMNTEAFF. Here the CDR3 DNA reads TGTGCCTGGAGTGGCCCCTCCCTTCGGATGAACACTGAAGCTTTCTTT.

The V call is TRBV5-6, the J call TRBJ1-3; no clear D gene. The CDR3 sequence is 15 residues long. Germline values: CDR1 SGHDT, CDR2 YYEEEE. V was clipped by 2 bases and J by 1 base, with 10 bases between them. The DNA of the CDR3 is TGTGCCAGCAGCTTCCGTCACGTTTCTGGAAACACCATATATTTT. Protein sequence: CASSFRHVSGNTIYF.

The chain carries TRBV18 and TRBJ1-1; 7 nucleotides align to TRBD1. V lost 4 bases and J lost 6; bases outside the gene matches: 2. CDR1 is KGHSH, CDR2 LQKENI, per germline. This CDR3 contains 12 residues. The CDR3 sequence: CASSLTGPEAFF. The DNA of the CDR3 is TGTGCCAGCTCACTGACAGGGCCTGAAGCTTTCTTT.